In its sample, the clone carrying this T cell receptor (beta chain) was seen once. The ends lost 0 bases at V and 1 base at J; junction bases unmatched: 4. CDR1 and CDR2 (germline): SGHRS, YFSETQ. CDR3 size: 16 residues. This entry comes from a study of blood T cell repertoires in COVID-19. The overall study: The samples span acute and convalescent COVID-19 from the United States, Italy and Spain. Sample material is recorded as cDNA or gDNA derived from T cells, B-cell-depleted T cells, or PBMCs.

Original handling: The authors estimated nucleated cell counts from reference gene primer amplification. Method: immunoSEQ multiplex PCR; TCRdb's copy keeps in-frame clones and lacks some. The DNA gave D and trimming, while V, J and clone size come from that table. In the table there are tens of thousands of clones, roughly 80% of which are singletons. Sequencing was performed on peripheral blood. This receptor was taken from a woman at least 80 years old with active or convalescent COVID-19. The chain joins TRBV5-1 to TRBJ2-3; 8 nucleotides match TRBD2. The CDR3 here is CASSLAELAGTDTQYF. The CDR3 DNA sequence: TGCGCCAGCAGCTTGGCCGAACTAGCGGGCACAGATACGCAGTATTTT.